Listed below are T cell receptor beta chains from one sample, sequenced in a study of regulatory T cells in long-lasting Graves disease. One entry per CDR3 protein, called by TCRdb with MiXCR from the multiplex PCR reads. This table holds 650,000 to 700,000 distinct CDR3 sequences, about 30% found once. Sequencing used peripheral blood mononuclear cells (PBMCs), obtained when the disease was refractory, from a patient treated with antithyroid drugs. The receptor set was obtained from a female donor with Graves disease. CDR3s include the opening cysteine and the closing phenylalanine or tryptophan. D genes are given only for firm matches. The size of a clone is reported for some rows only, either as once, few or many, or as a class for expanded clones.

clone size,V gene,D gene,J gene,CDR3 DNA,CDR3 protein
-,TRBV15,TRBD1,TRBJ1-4,TGTGCCACCAGCAGAGGGGGACAGGGTTTTAATGAAAAACTGTTTTTT,CATSRGGQGFNEKLFF
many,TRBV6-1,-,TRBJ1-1,TGTGCCAGCAGTGAAAGGGAGGGGATAGCTGAAGCTTTCTTT,CASSEREGIAEAFF
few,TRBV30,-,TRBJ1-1,TGTGCCTCGGGGGGGCACTCCCGATTCGGAGCTTTCTTT,CASGGHSRFGAFF
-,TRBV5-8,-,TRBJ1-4,TGTGCCAGCAGCTTGTCTTTTTTCCGGGATGCAACTAATGAAAAACTGTTTTTT,CASSLSFFRDATNEKLFF
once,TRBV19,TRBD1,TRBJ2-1,TGTGCCAGTAGTATAGTTGCGGGACAGGGGCACAATGAGCAGTTCTTC,CASSIVAGQGHNEQFF
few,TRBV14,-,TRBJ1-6,TGTGCCAGCAGCCCGGGACTGCCTAACCCCCTCCACTTT,CASSPGLPNPLHF
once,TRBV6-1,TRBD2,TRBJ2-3,TGTGCCAGCAGTGAACGGCTAGCGGACACAGATACGCAGTATTTT,CASSERLADTDTQYF
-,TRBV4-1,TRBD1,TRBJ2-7,TGCGCCAGCAGCCACCAAACAGGGGATACCTACGAGCAGTACTTC,CASSHQTGDTYEQYF
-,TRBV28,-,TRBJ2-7,TGTGCCAGCAGTGGAGGGTACTACGAGCAGTACTTC,CASSGGYYEQYF
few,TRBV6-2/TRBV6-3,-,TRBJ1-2,TGTGCCACCTCAAGCCCGAGGGGCTACACCTTC,CATSSPRGYTF
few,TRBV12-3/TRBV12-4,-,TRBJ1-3,TGTGCCAGCAGTTTGGGGGGTACGAGCTCTGGAAACACCATATATTTT,CASSLGGTSSGNTIYF
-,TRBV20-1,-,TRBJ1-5,TGCAGTGCTAGAGAGTCCGGGCACAATCAGCCCCAGCATTTT,CSARESGHNQPQHF
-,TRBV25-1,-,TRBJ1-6,TGTGCCAGCGCAGGGCTTGATAATTCACCCCTCCACTTT,CASAGLDNSPLHF
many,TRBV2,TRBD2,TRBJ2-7,TGTGCCAGCAGAGCCCAGGGACTAGCGGGCACCTACGAGCAGTACTTC,CASRAQGLAGTYEQYF
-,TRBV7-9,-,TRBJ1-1,TGTGCCAGCAGCTTAGCAGGTCAGGGGTTCACTGAAGCTTTCTTT,CASSLAGQGFTEAFF
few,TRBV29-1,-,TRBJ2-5,TGCAGCGTTGAAGTGGCAGAGACCCAGTACTTC,CSVEVAETQYF
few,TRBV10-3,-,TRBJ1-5,TGTGCCATCAGTGAAGGAGGAGTGGGTCTCCAGCCCCAGCATTTT,CAISEGGVGLQPQHF
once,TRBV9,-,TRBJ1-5,TGTGCCAGCAGCGTAGGGACGGAGGGCAATCAGCCCCAGCATTTT,CASSVGTEGNQPQHF
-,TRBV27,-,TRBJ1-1,-,CASSSSQGRNTEAFF
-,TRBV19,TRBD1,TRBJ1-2,TGTGCCAGTAGTATCCGAAGACAGGGCAAGTACTATGGCTACACCTTC,CASSIRRQGKYYGYTF
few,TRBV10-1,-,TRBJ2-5,TGCGCCAGCAGTGAGTCGAAGGAATTAGAGACCCAGTACTTC,CASSESKELETQYF
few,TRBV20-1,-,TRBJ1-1,TGCAGTGCGATGGGACGGAAGAACACTGAAGCTTTCTTT,CSAMGRKNTEAFF
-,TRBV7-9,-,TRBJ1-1,TGTGCCAGCAGCTTAGACCGGGTCTTGAACACTGAAGCTTTCTTT,CASSLDRVLNTEAFF
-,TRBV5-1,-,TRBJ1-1,TGCGCCAGCAGCTTGGCCGGGGGGCAGGGGAACACTGAAGCTTTCTTT,CASSLAGGQGNTEAFF
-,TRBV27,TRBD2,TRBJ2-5,TGTGCCAGCAGTCCCGCTCCCACTAGCGGCTCCCAAGAGACCCAGTACTTC,CASSPAPTSGSQETQYF
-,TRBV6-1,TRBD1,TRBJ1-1,TGTGCCAGCATGAGGGGACAGACTGAAGCTTTCTTT,CASMRGQTEAFF
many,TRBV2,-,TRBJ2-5,TGTGCCAGCAGTCTAACCGGACCCGGCCAAGAGACCCAGTACTTC,CASSLTGPGQETQYF
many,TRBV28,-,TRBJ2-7,TGTGCCAGCAGTCAAGCCGACAGTTACTACGAGCAGTACTTC,CASSQADSYYEQYF
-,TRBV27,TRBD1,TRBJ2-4,TGTGCCAGCAGTGCGGACAGGGTGCAAAACATTCAGTACTTC,CASSADRVQNIQYF
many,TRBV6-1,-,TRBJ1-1,TGTGCCAGCAAAGAAACGGAACAACCGAACACTGAAGCTTTCTTT,CASKETEQPNTEAFF
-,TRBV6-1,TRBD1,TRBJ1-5,TGTGCCAGCAGTGAATCAGGGGGGGGATATCAGCCCCAGCATTTT,CASSESGGGYQPQHF
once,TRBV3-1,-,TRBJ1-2,TGTGCCAGCAGCCGAAGTGGGGGCTACTATGGCTACACCTTC,CASSRSGGYYGYTF
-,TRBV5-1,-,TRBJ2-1,TGCGCCAGCAGCGTCGGGACTCCACCCTACAATGAGCAGTTCTTC,CASSVGTPPYNEQFF
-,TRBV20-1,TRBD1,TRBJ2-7,TGCAGTGCCAGGAGGACAGGGGGCACCTACGAGCAGTACTTC,CSARRTGGTYEQYF
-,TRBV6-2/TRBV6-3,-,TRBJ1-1,TGTGCCAGCAGTTACCTATTCCAGGATACCAACACTGAAGCTTTCTTT,CASSYLFQDTNTEAFF
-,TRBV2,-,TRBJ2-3,TGTGCCAGCAGTGAGGGGTCGCGTCGTTCCACAGATACGCAGTATTTT,CASSEGSRRSTDTQYF
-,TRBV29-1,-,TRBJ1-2,TGCAGCGTTGAAGGAGGGGTTGGGATTTATGGCTACACCTTC,CSVEGGVGIYGYTF
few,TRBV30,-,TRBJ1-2,TGTGCCTGGAGGGCGCAGGGGATCATCTATGGCTACACCTTC,CAWRAQGIIYGYTF
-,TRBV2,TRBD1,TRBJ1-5,TGTGCCAGCAGTCTCAGGACAGGGTTCGATCAGCCCCAGCATTTT,CASSLRTGFDQPQHF
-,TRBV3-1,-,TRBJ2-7,TGTGCCAGCAGCCAAGGTGTCTCCCCCGGGTACGAGCAGTACTTC,CASSQGVSPGYEQYF
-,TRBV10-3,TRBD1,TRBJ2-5,TGTGCCAGCACCAGGGAGGGATCAGGACAGGGGGGGGAGACCCAGTACTTC,CASTREGSGQGGETQYF
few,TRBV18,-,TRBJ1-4,TGTGCCAGCTCACGGACACCCGACGGGACGGGTGAAAAACTGTTTTTT,CASSRTPDGTGEKLFF